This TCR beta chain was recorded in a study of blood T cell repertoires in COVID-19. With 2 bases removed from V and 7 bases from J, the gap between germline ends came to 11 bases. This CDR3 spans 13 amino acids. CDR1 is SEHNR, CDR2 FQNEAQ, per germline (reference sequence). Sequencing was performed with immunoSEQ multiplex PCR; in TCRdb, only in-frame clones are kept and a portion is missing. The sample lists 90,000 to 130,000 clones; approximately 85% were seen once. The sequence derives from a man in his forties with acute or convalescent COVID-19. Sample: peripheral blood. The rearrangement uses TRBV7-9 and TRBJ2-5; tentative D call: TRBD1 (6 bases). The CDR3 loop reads CASSLQGLGTQYF. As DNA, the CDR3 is TGTGCCAGCAGCTTACAGGGGCTGGGGACCCAGTACTTC. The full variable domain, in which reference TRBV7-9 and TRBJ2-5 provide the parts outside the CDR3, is DTGVSQNPRHKITKRGQNVTFRCDPISEHNRLYWYRQTLGQGPEFLTYFQNEAQLEKSRLLSDRFSAERPKGSFSTLEIQRTEQGDSAMYLCASSLQGLGTQYFGPGTRLLVL.